The text below deals with one T cell receptor beta chain. Its antigen is undetermined. The same CDR3 is also encoded by other DNA sequences in this sample. The V gene's germline CDR1 is SQVTM and CDR2 ANQGSEA. V lost 7 bases and J lost 5; bases outside the gene matches: 11. The CDR3 is 14 amino acids. This specimen comes from a study of beta chain features in type 1 diabetes. Findings of the study overall: Shorter TCRB CDR3s, moderately but significantly so, marked every one of the four CD4+ subsets in Type 1 diabetes patients.

The isolated RNA, all of it, was reverse transcribed, so expressed TCRB transcripts were what got sequenced. Profiled with immunoSEQ multiplex PCR; TCRdb holds only in-frame clones, not every one. The sample carries approximately 250,000 clones, under 20% recorded once. Sequencing used naive CD4+ T cells from blood. This chain joins TRBV29-1 and TRBJ1-1, with TRBD1 identical over 9 bases. This TCR came from a man aged 30 to 45 with type 1 diabetes. The CDR3 reads CSGQQGAQATEAFF. The CDR3 nucleotides read TGCAGCGGTCAACAGGGGGCACAGGCGACTGAAGCTTTCTTT.